A selection of T cell receptor beta chains follows, all from one sample in a study. TCRdb redid the calling of the RT-PCR reads with MiXCR, one entry per CDR3 protein. In the table there are about 680,000 distinct CDR3 sequences, approximately 15% of which are singletons. Sequenced material: memory CD4+ T cells from blood. The receptors were sampled from a female donor in good health, serving as a healthy control. Both conserved end residues are part of each CDR3. A D gene is named only where the DNA matches it firmly. Clone size is shown for a subset of rows, as once, few, many or a class of expanded clone.

V	J	size	D	DNA	CDR3
TRBV5-1	TRBJ2-5	NA	TRBD1	TGCGCCAGCAGCTTCAAGGGGGCGGAAGAGACCCAGTACTTC	CASSFKGAEETQYF
TRBV24-1	TRBJ2-3	NA	NA	TGTGCCACCAGTGATCAACTGACAGCCGGGGATACGCAGTATTTT	CATSDQLTAGDTQYF
TRBV15	TRBJ1-6	few	NA	TGTGCCACCAGCAGACCACAGGACTATAATTCACCCCTCCACTTT	CATSRPQDYNSPLHF
TRBV14	TRBJ2-3	few	NA	TGTGCCAGCAGCCGGCAGTGGGGAAGCACAGATACGCAGTATTTT	CASSRQWGSTDTQYF
TRBV2	TRBJ2-2	NA	NA	TGTGCCAGCAGTGTGGGGGCGGGCACCGGGGAGCTGTTTTTT	CASSVGAGTGELFF
TRBV20-1	TRBJ1-1	few	TRBD1	TGCGCCCATTCGACAGGGGCTAACACTGAAGCTTTCTTT	CAHSTGANTEAFF
TRBV5-1	TRBJ2-1	NA	TRBD2	TGCGCCAGCAGCTCCGCCCAGACTAGCGGGAGCCGTAAGGGCAATGAGCAGTTCTTC	CASSSAQTSGSRKGNEQFF
TRBV6-2/TRBV6-3	TRBJ2-7	few	TRBD2	TGTGCCAGCAGTAGGGGAGGGAAGTCCTACGAGCAGTACTTC	CASSRGGKSYEQYF
TRBV4-2	TRBJ2-1	NA	NA	TGTGCCAGCAGCGAAGATAAAGACGCCGGGTCCGACAATGAGCAGTTCTTC	CASSEDKDAGSDNEQFF
TRBV7-2	TRBJ2-7	many	TRBD2	TGTGCCAGCAGCTCATGGACTAGCGGAAGAGAGGAGCAGTACTTC	CASSSWTSGREEQYF
TRBV20-1	TRBJ1-5	once	NA	TGCAGTGCTAGAGGTGCAGGGGATCAGCCCCAGCATTTT	CSARGAGDQPQHF
TRBV28	TRBJ2-3	NA	NA	TGTGCCAGCAGTTCCTCCGGGGCCACACTCCTCACAGATACGCAGTATTTT	CASSSSGATLLTDTQYF
TRBV9	TRBJ1-6	NA	NA	TGTGCCAGCAACAATCAAAGGGGGGGCTCCTATAATTCACCCCTCCACTTT	CASNNQRGGSYNSPLHF
TRBV27	TRBJ1-5	many	NA	TGTGCCAGCAGTTTACAGGGCAGGGGTCAGCCCCAGCATTTT	CASSLQGRGQPQHF
TRBV9	TRBJ2-1	few	NA	TGTGCCAGCAGCGTAGGTCCAGGCAATGAGCAGTTCTTC	CASSVGPGNEQFF
TRBV4-3	TRBJ1-3	NA	NA	TGCGCCAGCAGCCAAGGTCTCAGCTCTGGAAACACCATATATTTT	CASSQGLSSGNTIYF
TRBV9	TRBJ2-1	few	TRBD2	TGTGCCAGCAGCGCAAAAAGGGGACTAGCGGAATCCTACAATGAGCAGTTCTTC	CASSAKRGLAESYNEQFF
TRBV18	TRBJ2-5	NA	NA	TGTGCCAGCTCACCAGAGAGAGGTGGGGAGACCCAGTACTTC	CASSPERGGETQYF
TRBV20-1	TRBJ2-5	few	TRBD2	TGCAGTGCTAGCGGGACTAGCGGGAGCGGCCCCAGTGAGACCCAGTACTTC	CSASGTSGSGPSETQYF
TRBV9	TRBJ2-2	NA	NA	TGTGCCAGCAGCGCAGCGGCCGGGGAGCTGTTTTTT	CASSAAAGELFF